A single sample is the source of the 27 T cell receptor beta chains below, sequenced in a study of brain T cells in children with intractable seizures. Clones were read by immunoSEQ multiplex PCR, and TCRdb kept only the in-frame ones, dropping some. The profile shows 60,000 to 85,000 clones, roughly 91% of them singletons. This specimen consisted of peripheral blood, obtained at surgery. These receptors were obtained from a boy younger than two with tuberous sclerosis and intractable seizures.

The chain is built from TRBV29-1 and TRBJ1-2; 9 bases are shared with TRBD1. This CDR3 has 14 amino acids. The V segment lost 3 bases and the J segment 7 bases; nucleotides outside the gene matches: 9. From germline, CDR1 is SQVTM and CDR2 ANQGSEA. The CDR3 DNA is TGCAGCGTTGACCCTTGGACAGGGGAAGGTGGCTACACCTTC. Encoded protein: CSVDPWTGEGGYTF.

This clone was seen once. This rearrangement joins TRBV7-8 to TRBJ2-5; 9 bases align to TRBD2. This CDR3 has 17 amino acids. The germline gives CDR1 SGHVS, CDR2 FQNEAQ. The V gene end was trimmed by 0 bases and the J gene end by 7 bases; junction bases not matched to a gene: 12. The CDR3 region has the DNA TGTGCCAGCAGCTTAGCGCGGGTAGCGGGAGTACGTAGGACCCAGTACTTC. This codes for CASSLARVAGVRRTQYF. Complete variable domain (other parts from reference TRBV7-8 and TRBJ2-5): GAGVSQSPRYKVAKRGQDVALRCDPISGHVSLFWYQQALGQGPEFLTYFQNEAQLDKSGLPSDRFFAERPEGSVSTLKIQRTQQEDSAVYLCASSLARVAGVRRTQYFGPGTRLLVL.

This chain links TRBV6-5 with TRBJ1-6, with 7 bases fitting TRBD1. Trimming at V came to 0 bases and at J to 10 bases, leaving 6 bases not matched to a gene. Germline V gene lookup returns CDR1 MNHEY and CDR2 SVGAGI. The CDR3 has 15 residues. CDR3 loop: CASSYSHRGLSPLHF. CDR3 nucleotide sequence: TGTGCCAGCAGTTACTCCCACAGGGGTCTCTCACCCCTCCACTTT.

CDR3 nucleotides: TGTGCCAGCAGCCTCCGTTTTGGGTACGAGCAGTACTTC. It is translated as CASSLRFGYEQYF. The chain recombines TRBV11-3 with TRBJ2-7, with no clear D. V was clipped by 5 bases and J by 4 bases, with 12 bases between them. The germline V gene has CDR1 SGHNT and CDR2 YENEEA. This CDR3 is 13 amino acids long.

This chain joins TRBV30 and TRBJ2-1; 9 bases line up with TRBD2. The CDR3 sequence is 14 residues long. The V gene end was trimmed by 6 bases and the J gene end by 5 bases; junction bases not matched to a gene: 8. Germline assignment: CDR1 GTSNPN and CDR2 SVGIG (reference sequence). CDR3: CACRSGLANNEQFF. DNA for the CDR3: TGTGCCTGTCGTTCCGGACTAGCGAACAATGAGCAGTTCTTC.

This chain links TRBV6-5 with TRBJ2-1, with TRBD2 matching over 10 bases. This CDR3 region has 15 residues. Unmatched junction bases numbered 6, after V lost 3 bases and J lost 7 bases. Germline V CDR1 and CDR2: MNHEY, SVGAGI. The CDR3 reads CASSYLAGERNEQFF. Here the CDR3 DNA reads TGTGCCAGCAGTTATCTAGCGGGAGAAAGAAATGAGCAGTTCTTC.

In DNA form, the CDR3 reads TGTGCCAGCAGCACAGGAGCGCCGACCTACGAGCAGTACTTC. Protein sequence: CASSTGAPTYEQYF. The V call is TRBV3-1 (or the pseudogene TRBV3-2), the J call TRBJ2-7, with D perhaps TRBD1 (5 bases). The germline V and J ends were trimmed by 5 bases and 2 bases, with 13 bases remaining between them. The CDR3 loop spans 14 amino acids. Germline CDR1 and CDR2: LGHDT and YNNKEL (reference sequence).

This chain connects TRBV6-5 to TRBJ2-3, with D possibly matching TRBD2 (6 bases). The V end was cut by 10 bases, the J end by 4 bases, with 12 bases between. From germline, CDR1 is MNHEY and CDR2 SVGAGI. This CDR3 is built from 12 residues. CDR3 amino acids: CATLWGADTQYF. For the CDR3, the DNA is TGTGCCACCTTATGGGGGGCAGATACGCAGTATTTT.

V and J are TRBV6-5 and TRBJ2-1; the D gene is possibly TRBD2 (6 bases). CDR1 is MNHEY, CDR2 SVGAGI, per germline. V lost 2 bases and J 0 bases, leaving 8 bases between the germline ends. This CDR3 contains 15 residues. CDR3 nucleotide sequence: TGTGCCAGCAGTTACAGGGGACTCTCCTACAATGAGCAGTTCTTC. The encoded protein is CASSYRGLSYNEQFF.

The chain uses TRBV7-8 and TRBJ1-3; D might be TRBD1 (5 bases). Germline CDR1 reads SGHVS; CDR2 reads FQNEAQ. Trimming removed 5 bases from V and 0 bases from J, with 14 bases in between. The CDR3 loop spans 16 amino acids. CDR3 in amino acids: CASSRQGPHSGNTIYF. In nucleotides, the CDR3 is TGTGCCAGCAGCCGGCAGGGACCTCACTCTGGAAACACCATATATTTT.

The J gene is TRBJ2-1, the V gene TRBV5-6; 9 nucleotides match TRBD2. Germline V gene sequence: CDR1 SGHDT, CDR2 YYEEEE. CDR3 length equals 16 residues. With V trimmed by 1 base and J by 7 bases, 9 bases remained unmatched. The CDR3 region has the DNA TGTGCCAGCAGCTTGCCGGGCGGGGGGGCCAGGAATGAGCAGTTCTTC. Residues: CASSLPGGGARNEQFF.

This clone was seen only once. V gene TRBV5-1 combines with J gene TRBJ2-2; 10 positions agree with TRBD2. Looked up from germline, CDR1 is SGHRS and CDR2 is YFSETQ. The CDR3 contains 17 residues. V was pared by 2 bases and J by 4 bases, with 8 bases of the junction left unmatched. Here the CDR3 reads CASSLGPGTSVTGELFF. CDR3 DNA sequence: TGCGCCAGCAGCTTAGGACCCGGGACTAGCGTCACCGGGGAGCTGTTTTTT.

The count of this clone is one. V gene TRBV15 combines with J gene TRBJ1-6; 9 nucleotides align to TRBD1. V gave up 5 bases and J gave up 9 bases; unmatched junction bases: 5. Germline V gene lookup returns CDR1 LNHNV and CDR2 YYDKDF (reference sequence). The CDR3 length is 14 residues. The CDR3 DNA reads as TGTGCCACCAGCCCGACAGGGGGTCGTTCACCCCTCCACTTT. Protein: CATSPTGGRSPLHF.

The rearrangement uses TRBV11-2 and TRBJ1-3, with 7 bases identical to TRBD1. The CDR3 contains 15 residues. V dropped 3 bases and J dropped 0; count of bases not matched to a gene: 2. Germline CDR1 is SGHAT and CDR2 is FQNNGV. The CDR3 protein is CASSLGQNSGNTIYF. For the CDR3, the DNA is TGTGCCAGCAGCTTGGGACAGAACTCTGGAAACACCATATATTTT.

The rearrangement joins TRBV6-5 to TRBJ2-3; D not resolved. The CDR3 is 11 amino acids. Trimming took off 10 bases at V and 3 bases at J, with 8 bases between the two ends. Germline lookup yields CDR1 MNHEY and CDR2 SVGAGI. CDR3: CATLRTDTQYF. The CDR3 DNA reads TGTGCCACGCTAAGGACAGATACGCAGTATTTT.

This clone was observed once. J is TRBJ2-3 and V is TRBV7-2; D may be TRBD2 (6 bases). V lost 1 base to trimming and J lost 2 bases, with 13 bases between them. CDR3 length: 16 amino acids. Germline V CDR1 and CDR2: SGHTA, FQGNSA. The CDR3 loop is CASSLDGGRFTDTQYF. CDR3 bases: TGTGCCAGCAGCTTAGACGGGGGTAGATTCACAGATACGCAGTATTTT. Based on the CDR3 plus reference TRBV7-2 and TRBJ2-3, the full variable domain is GAGVSQSPSNKVTEKGKDVELRCDPISGHTALYWYRQSLGQGLEFLIYFQGNSAPDKSGLPSDRFSAERTGGSVSTLTIQRTQQEDSAVYLCASSLDGGRFTDTQYFGPGTRLTVL.

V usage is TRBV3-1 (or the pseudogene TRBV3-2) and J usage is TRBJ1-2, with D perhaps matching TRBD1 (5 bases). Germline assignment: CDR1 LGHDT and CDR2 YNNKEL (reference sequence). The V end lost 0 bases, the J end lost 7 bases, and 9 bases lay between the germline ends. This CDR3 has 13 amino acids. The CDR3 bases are TGTGCCAGCAGCCAAGAGGGGGGAAGTGGCTACACCTTC. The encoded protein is CASSQEGGSGYTF.

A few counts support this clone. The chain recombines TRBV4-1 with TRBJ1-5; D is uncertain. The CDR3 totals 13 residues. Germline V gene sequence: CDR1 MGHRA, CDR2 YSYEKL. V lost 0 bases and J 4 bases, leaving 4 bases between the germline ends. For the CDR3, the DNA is TGCGCCAGCAGCCAAGATCGAAATCAGCCCCAGCATTTT. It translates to CASSQDRNQPQHF.

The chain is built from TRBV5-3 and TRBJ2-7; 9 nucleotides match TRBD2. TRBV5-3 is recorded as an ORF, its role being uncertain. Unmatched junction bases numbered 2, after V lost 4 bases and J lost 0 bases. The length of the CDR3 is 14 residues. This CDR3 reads CARSPSGVSYEQYF. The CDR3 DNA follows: TGTGCCAGAAGCCCTAGCGGGGTCTCCTACGAGCAGTACTTC.

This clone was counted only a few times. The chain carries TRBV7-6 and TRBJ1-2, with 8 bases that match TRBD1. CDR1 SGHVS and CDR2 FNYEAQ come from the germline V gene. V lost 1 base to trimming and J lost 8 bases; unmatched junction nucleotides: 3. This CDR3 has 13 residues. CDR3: CASSLGDRGGYTF. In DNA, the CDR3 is TGTGCCAGCAGCTTAGGCGACAGGGGCGGCTACACCTTC.

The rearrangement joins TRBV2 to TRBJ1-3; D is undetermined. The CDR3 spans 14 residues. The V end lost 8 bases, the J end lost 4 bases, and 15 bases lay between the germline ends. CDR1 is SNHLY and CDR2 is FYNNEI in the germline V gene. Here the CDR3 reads CASYPAATGNTIYF. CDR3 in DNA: TGTGCCAGCTACCCGGCTGCGACAGGAAACACCATATATTTT.

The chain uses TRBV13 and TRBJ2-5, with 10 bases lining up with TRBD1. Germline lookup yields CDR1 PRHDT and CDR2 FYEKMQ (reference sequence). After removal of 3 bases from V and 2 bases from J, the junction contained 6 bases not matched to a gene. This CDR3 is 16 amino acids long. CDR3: CASSFRDRGYQETQYF. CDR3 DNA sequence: TGTGCCAGCAGCTTCCGGGACAGGGGTTATCAAGAGACCCAGTACTTC.

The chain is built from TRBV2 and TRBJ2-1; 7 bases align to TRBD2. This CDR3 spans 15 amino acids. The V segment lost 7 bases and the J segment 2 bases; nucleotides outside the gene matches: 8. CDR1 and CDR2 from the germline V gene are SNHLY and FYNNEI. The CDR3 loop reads CASTAAGATYNEQFF. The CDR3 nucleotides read TGTGCCAGCACGGCGGCGGGAGCAACCTACAATGAGCAGTTCTTC.

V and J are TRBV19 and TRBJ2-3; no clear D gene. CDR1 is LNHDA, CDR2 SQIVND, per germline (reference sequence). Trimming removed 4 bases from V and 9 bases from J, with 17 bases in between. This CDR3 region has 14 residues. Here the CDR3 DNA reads TGTGCCAGTAGTACCGACCTTCTAGTGTACACGCAGTATTTT. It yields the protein CASSTDLLVYTQYF.

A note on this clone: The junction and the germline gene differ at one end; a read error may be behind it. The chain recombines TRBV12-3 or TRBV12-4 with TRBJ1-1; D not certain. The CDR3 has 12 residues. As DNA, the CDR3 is TGCGCGGTGGGTGTATGGAACACTGAAGCTTTCTTT. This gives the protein CAVGVWNTEAFF.

This chain's CDR3 is CASSQGSKDLGGYTF. CDR3 sequence (DNA): TGCGCCAGCAGCCAGGGATCCAAGGACCTTGGGGGCTACACCTTC. The chain has TRBV4-1 and TRBJ1-2; no clear D. The CDR3 length is 15 residues. V was pared by 3 bases and J by 8 bases, with 19 bases between. Germline V gene data show CDR1 as MGHRA and CDR2 as YSYEKL.

The CDR3 here is CASSQPNLRDFSYEQYF. CDR3 bases: TGTGCCAGCAGCCAACCCAACCTCCGGGACTTCTCCTACGAGCAGTACTTC. V usage is TRBV3-1 (or the pseudogene TRBV3-2) and J usage is TRBJ2-7; a weak D match, TRBD2 (6 bases). Germline CDR1 and CDR2: LGHDT and YNNKEL (reference sequence). The germline V and J ends were trimmed by 2 bases and 0 bases, with 17 bases remaining between them. The length of the CDR3 is 17 residues.